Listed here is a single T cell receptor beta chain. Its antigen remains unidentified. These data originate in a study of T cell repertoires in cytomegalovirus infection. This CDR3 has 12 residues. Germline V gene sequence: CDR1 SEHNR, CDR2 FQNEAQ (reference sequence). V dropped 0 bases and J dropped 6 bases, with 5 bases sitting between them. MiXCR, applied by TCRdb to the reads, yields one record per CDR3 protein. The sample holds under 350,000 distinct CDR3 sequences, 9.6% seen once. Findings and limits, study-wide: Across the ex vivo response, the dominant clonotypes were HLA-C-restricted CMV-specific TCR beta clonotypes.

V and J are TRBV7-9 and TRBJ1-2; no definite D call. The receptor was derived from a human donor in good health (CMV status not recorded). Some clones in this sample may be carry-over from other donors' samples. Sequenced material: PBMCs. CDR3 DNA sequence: TGTGCCAGCAGCTTAGCTACAGATGGCTACACCTTC. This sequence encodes CASSLATDGYTF.